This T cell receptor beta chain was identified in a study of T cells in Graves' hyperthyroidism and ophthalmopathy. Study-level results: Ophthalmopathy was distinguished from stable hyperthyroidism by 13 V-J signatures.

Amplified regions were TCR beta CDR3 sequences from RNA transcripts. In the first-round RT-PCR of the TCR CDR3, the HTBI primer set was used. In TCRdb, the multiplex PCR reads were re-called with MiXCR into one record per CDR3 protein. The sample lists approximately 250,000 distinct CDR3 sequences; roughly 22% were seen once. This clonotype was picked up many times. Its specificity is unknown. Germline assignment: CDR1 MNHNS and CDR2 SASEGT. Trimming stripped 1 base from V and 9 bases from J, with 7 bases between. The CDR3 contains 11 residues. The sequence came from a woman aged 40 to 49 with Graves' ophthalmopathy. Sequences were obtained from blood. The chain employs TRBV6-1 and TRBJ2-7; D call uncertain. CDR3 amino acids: CASSEDARQYF. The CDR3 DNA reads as TGTGCCAGCAGTGAAGACGCGCGGCAGTACTTC.